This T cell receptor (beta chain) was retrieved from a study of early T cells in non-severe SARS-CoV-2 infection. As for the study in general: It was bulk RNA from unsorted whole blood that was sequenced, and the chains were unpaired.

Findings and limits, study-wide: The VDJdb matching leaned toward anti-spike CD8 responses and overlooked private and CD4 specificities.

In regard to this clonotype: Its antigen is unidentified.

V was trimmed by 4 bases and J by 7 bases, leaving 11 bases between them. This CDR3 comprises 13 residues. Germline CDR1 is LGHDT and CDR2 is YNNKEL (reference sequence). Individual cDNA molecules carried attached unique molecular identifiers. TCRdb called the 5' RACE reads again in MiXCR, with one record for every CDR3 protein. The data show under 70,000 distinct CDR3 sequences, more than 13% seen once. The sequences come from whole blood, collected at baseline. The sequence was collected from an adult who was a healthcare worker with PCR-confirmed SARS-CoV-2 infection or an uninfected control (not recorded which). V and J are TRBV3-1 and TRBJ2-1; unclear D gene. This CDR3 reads CASSPSTANEQFF. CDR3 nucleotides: TGTGCCAGCAGCCCGTCGACTGCTAATGAGCAGTTCTTC.